The present entry profiles one T cell receptor beta chain with its context. Repertoires were generated with immunoSEQ multiplex PCR, while TCRdb's copy carries only in-frame clones and drops some. The table lists 150,000 to 200,000 clones. This entry comes from a study of control samples from healthy donors and cancer patients. The germline gives CDR1 SGHRS, CDR2 YFSETQ. The CDR3 length is 14 residues. The V segment lost 4 bases and the J segment 5 bases; nucleotides outside the gene matches: 9. J is TRBJ2-7 and V is TRBV5-1, with 7 bases identical to TRBD2. What was sequenced was blood. This receptor was identified in a woman in her 30s in good health. In nucleotides, the CDR3 is TGCGCCAGCAGCCTGCGACTAGCTGGGAACGAGCAGTACTTC. This codes for CASSLRLAGNEQYF.